The TCR beta chain described here comes from a study of T cells in localized non-small cell lung cancer. The V end lost 1 base, the J end lost 1 base, and 8 bases lay between the germline ends. CDR3 length: 14 residues. Per the germline V gene, CDR1 is SGHNT and CDR2 is YYREEE (reference sequence). Study results and caveats: Adjacent lung exhibited a median of around 60 among the 100 most abundant tumor clones. Heterogeneity remains possible because sequencing was limited to only one tumor region. Higher T cell density in the blood was associated with longer overall survival, whereas higher adjacent-lung clonality associated with shorter survival. Measurement of T cell clonality placed uninvolved adjacent lung highest, above the level in tumor.

In this sample, this clone turned up once. Its antigen is not known. Clones were read by immunoSEQ multiplex PCR, and TCRdb kept only the in-frame ones, dropping some. The sample contains about 5,400 clones, 85% of which appear only once. This clonotype originated in a woman aged 40-75 years with stage II lung adenocarcinoma. The starting material was PBMCs, obtained before any cancer treatment. The chain combines TRBV5-4 with TRBJ1-1; D unresolved. CDR3 sequence (DNA): TGTGCCAGCAGCTTGTTAGGTGGGAACACTGAAGCTTTCTTT. Protein sequence: CASSLLGGNTEAFF.